This T cell receptor beta chain was identified during a study of blood T cell repertoires in COVID-19. Study summary: From the United States, Italy and Spain came samples of acute and convalescent COVID-19. The analysed material was cDNA or gDNA that came from T cells, B-cell-depleted T cells, or PBMCs.

Enrolment of Seattle patients took place during active infection, and they were followed longitudinally. In the study's own analysis: Nucleated cell counts were estimated from reference gene primer amplification. The data were produced by immunoSEQ multiplex PCR, yet TCRdb's version contains in-frame clones alone and is incomplete. V and J calls and clone size follow that table, whereas D and trimming were derived from the DNA. The sample has 45,000 to 65,000 clones; 65% to 85% are singletons. CDR1 is SQVTM and CDR2 is ANQGSEA in the germline V gene. This CDR3 contains 14 residues. The trim removed 5 bases at V and 3 bases at J, leaving 7 bases unmatched.

This sequence originates from a man aged 30 to 39 with COVID-19, enrolled during active disease. Sample: peripheral blood. The V gene is TRBV29-1, the J gene TRBJ2-7; TRBD2 matches 10 bases. The CDR3 sequence: CSVLNPSGSYEQYF. CDR3 nucleotide sequence: TGCAGCGTTCTCAACCCTAGCGGGAGCTACGAGCAGTACTTC.